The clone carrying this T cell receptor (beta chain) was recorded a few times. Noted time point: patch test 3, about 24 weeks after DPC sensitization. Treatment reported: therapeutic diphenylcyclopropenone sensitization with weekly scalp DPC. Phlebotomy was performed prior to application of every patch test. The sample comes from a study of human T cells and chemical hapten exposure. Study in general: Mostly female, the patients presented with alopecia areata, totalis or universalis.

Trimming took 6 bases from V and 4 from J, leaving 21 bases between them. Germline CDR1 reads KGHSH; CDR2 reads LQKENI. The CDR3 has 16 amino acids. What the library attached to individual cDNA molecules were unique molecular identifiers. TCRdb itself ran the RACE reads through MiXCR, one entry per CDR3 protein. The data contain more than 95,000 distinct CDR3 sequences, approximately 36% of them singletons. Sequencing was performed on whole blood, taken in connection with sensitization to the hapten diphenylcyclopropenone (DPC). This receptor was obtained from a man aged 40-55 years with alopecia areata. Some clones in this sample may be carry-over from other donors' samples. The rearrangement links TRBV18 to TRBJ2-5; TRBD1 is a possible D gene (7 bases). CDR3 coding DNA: TGTGCCAGCTCTCGCATGACAGGGAGGAATTCAGAGACCCAGTACTTC. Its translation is CASSRMTGRNSETQYF.